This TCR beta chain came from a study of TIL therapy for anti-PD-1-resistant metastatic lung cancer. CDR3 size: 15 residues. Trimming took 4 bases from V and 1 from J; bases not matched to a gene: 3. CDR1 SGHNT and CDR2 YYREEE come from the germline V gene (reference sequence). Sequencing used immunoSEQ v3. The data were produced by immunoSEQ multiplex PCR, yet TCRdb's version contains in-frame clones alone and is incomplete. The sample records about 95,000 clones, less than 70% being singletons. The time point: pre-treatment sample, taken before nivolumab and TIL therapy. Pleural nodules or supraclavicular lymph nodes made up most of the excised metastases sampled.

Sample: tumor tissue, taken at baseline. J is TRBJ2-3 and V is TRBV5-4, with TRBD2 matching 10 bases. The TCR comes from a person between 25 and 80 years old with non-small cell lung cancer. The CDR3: CASSGGLAGTDTQYF. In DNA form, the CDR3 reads TGTGCCAGCAGCGGCGGACTAGCGGGCACAGATACGCAGTATTTT.